This is a list of T cell receptor beta chains from one sample in a study of regulatory T cells in long-lasting Graves disease. From the multiplex PCR reads, TCRdb called clonotypes with MiXCR, one entry per CDR3 protein. The data hold 300,000 to 400,000 distinct CDR3 sequences, with around 15% observed a single time. This sample comprised peripheral blood mononuclear cells (PBMCs), obtained at new diagnosis, from a patient treated with antithyroid drugs. These TCRs come from a female donor with Graves disease. CDR3s include the opening cysteine and the closing phenylalanine or tryptophan. Fields, in order: J gene, D gene, CDR3 length, clone size, V gene, CDR3 protein, CDR3 DNA. A D gene is named only where the DNA matches it firmly. Expanded clones are given a class, and other clones once, few, many or no size at all.

>TRBJ2-7|NA|13|NA|TRBV18
CASSIQPSYEQYF
TGTGCCAGCTCAATACAGCCTTCCTACGAGCAGTACTTC
>TRBJ2-3|TRBD2|15|many|TRBV11-2
CASSYLAGSTDTQYF
TGTGCCAGCAGCTACTTAGCGGGAAGCACAGATACGCAGTATTTT
>TRBJ1-1|NA|14|many|TRBV7-9
CASSLARVGTEAFF
TGTGCCAGCAGCTTAGCCAGGGTGGGGACTGAAGCTTTCTTT
>TRBJ1-1|TRBD1|16|many|TRBV20-1
CSASPTGTGFNTEAFF
TGCAGTGCTAGTCCAACGGGGACAGGGTTCAACACTGAAGCTTTCTTT
>TRBJ2-6|NA|15|few|TRBV6-5
CASSWGSGGANVLTF
TGTGCCAGCAGTTGGGGTTCGGGCGGGGCCAACGTCCTGACTTTC
>TRBJ1-4|NA|15|many|TRBV20-1
CSARGAAHPNEKLFF
TGCAGTGCTAGAGGGGCAGCCCACCCTAATGAAAAACTGTTTTTT
>TRBJ2-7|TRBD1|15|many|TRBV7-9
CASSPRQGVSYEQYF
TGTGCCAGCAGCCCCCGACAGGGTGTCTCCTACGAGCAGTACTTC
>TRBJ2-7|TRBD1|13|NA|TRBV9
CASSPWTGYEQYF
TGTGCCAGCAGCCCATGGACAGGCTACGAGCAGTACTTC
>TRBJ2-1|TRBD1|17|many|TRBV24-1
CATSDVTGGGKHNEQFF
TGTGCCACCAGTGATGTTACAGGGGGCGGCAAACACAATGAGCAGTTCTTC
>TRBJ2-3|NA|12|many|TRBV7-6
CASSRPTDTQYF
TGTGCCAGCAGCCGTCCGACGGATACGCAGTATTTT
>TRBJ2-3|NA|12|many|TRBV7-9
CASSIHRKVQYF
TGTGCCAGCAGCATACACAGGAAGGTGCAGTATTTT
>TRBJ2-5|NA|14|few|TRBV6-1
CASSFRTDQETQYF
TGTGCCAGCAGCTTCAGGACAGACCAAGAGACCCAGTACTTC
>TRBJ2-7|NA|16|many|TRBV7-2
CASTSPAEVAPYEQYF
TGTGCCAGCACCTCACCGGCAGAGGTAGCCCCCTACGAGCAGTACTTC
>TRBJ1-4|NA|14|many|TRBV6-5
CASSSQPLDEKLFF
TGTGCCAGCAGTTCCCAACCACTGGATGAAAAACTGTTTTTT
>TRBJ2-3|NA|11|many|TRBV11-2
CASSSTGTQYF
TGTGCCAGCAGCTCGACCGGTACGCAGTATTTT
>TRBJ2-1|NA|12|few|TRBV24-1
CATSSVLGKQFF
TGTGCCACCAGTTCGGTTCTAGGGAAGCAGTTCTTC